This T cell receptor (beta chain) was captured by sequencing in a study of T cells in Graves' hyperthyroidism and ophthalmopathy. TCR beta CDR3 regions were amplified from RNA. An initial round of RT-PCR targeting the TCR CDR3 relied on the HTBI primer set. TCRdb processed the multiplex PCR reads anew with MiXCR; each CDR3 protein has one entry. The profile shows about 400,000 distinct CDR3 sequences, roughly 15% of them singletons. Germline-derived CDR1 and CDR2 are SGHRS and YFSETQ. The CDR3 has 15 amino acids. V dropped 2 bases and J dropped 6; count of bases not matched to a gene: 3. This clonotype came up many times.

This chain links TRBV5-1 with TRBJ2-1; 12 bases fit TRBD2. Material for sequencing was blood. The clonotype originates from a woman aged 55 to 70 with Graves' ophthalmopathy. Written as DNA, the CDR3 is TGCGCCAGCAGCTTCCTAGCGGGAGGGCCCAATGAGCAGTTCTTC. The encoded protein is CASSFLAGGPNEQFF. The complete variable domain, with remaining parts taken from reference TRBV5-1 and TRBJ2-1, reads KAGVTQTPRYLIKTRGQQVTLSCSPISGHRSVSWYQQTPGQGLQFLFEYFSETQRNKGNFPGRFSGRQFSNSRSEMNVSTLELGDSALYLCASSFLAGGPNEQFFGPGTRLTVL.